This TCR beta chain was captured by sequencing in a study of molecular identifiers for immune sequencing clone quantification. CDR3 size: 14 residues. With V trimmed by 0 bases and J by 3 bases, 0 bases remained unmatched. Germline CDR1 is MGHRA and CDR2 is YSYEKL. This clonotype was detected many times. Sorted naive CD8 T cells, about 17,000 to 1,000,000, were sequenced from 10%, 30% or 50% RNA. Naive CD8 T cells were sorted as CD8+CD4-CCR7+CD45RA+. TCRdb redid the calling of the PCR reads with MiXCR, one entry per CDR3 protein. The top ten hold roughly 0.86% of the sample, which has about 320,000 distinct CDR3 sequences, 20% to 25% seen once.

Sequencing was done on a sample of naive CD8+ T cells from blood, with Jurkat cell RNA spiked in. Subset specified: FACS-sorted CD8+CD4-CCR7+CD45RA+ naive T cells. This clonotype was obtained from a human donor in good health. Some libraries in this study had Jurkat cell RNA spiked in. The V and J genes are TRBV4-1 and TRBJ2-7, with 9 bases fitting TRBD1. CDR3 sequence: CASSQETGGYEQYF. The CDR3 bases are TGCGCCAGCAGCCAAGAGACAGGGGGCTACGAGCAGTACTTC.